The 18 T cell receptor beta chains given below trace back to one sample, sequenced in a study of CXCR3-negative and CXCR3-positive naive CD8 T cells. Study conclusions and caveats: TRB CDR3 hydrophobicity was greater in CXCR3-positive naive cells than in CXCR3-negative naive cells.

TRB cDNA libraries were made by UMI-labeled 5' RACE. Using the 5' RACE reads, TCRdb records one entry per CDR3 protein without DNA. The sample's table shows about 5,000 distinct CDR3 sequences. These receptors lack a known antigen. The sample taken for sequencing was naive CXCR3+ CD8+ T cells from blood. Subset denoted: CD45RO-CCR7+CD27+CD95- naive CD8+ T cells expressing CXCR3 (TNR3+). Receptor source: a human donor in good health. Some clones in this sample may be carry-over from other donors' samples.

The chain joins TRBV19 to TRBJ2-2; TCRdb designates TRBD2, a call that cannot be tested without DNA. Germline loops: CDR1 LNHDA, CDR2 SQIVND (reference sequence). The CDR3 loop spans 16 amino acids. The CDR3 sequence: CASRWGLAGIAGELFF.

The chain combines TRBV30 with TRBJ1-1. The CDR3 covers 14 residues. In germline, CDR1 is GTSNPN, CDR2 SVGIG (reference sequence). The CDR3 sequence is CAWSTAGSSTEAFF.

This chain joins TRBV6-2 or TRBV6-3 and TRBJ2-7; TCRdb proposes TRBD1, but this gene call is untestable without DNA. Germline V CDR1 and CDR2: MNHEY, SVGEGT. This CDR3 region has 15 residues. The CDR3 sequence is CASSSLGGASYEQYF.

This clonotype registers medium-sized (0.01 to 0.1%) by frequency. The CDR3 loop is CSARDLPYLTGTSMNEQFF. J is TRBJ2-1 and V is TRBV20-1; TCRdb's D call, TRBD2, is unchecked because there is no DNA. The CDR3 sequence is 19 residues long. Germline CDR1 and CDR2: DFQATT and SNEGSKA (reference sequence).

CDR3 protein: CSVFRAGADTQYF. The rearrangement uses TRBV29-1 and TRBJ2-3; without DNA, the TCRdb call of TRBD2 cannot be checked. The CDR3 loop spans 13 amino acids. Looked up from germline, CDR1 is SQVTM and CDR2 is ANQGSEA.

In terms of frequency, this clonotype is medium-sized. The chain has TRBV5-1 and TRBJ1-1; TCRdb reports TRBD1, a call that lacks DNA to check it against. Germline CDR1 reads SGHRS; CDR2 reads YFSETQ. CDR3 length equals 15 residues. Here the CDR3 reads CASSYLGQGNTEAFF.

The chain joins TRBV29-1 to TRBJ2-2; the D gene TCRdb calls, TRBD2, cannot be checked with no DNA. The CDR3 runs to 16 residues. Germline values: CDR1 SQVTM, CDR2 ANQGSEA. The CDR3 loop is CSVEKRREGQDGELFF.

The genes are TRBV3-1 and TRBJ2-5. CDR3 size: 11 residues. Per germline, CDR1 LGHDT and CDR2 YNNKEL (reference sequence). The CDR3: CASSQEETQYF.

The chain is built from TRBV6-2 or TRBV6-3 and TRBJ1-1; TCRdb proposes TRBD1, but this gene call is untestable without DNA. The CDR3 extends over 16 amino acids. CDR1 is MNHEY, CDR2 SVGEGT, per germline. The CDR3 is CASSTGTALGGTEAFF.

This clonotype ranks as medium-sized (0.01 to 0.1%) in terms of frequency. The chain recombines TRBV20-1 with TRBJ2-6; the D gene TCRdb calls, TRBD1, cannot be checked with no DNA. This CDR3 has 13 amino acids. CDR1 is DFQATT and CDR2 is SNEGSKA in the germline V gene (reference sequence). This CDR3 is CSAAGRGANVLTF.

This clonotype is medium-sized by frequency. The rearrangement uses TRBV29-1 and TRBJ2-7. Germline-derived CDR1 and CDR2 are SQVTM and ANQGSEA. This CDR3 is 11 amino acids long. This chain's CDR3 is CSVVSSYEQYF.

This clonotype ranks as medium-sized in terms of frequency. CDR3 in amino acids: CSVDSADGNTIYF. J is TRBJ1-3 and V is TRBV29-1. Germline V gene data show CDR1 as SQVTM and CDR2 as ANQGSEA. The CDR3 is 13 residues long.

This chain connects TRBV29-1 to TRBJ2-2; TCRdb reports TRBD1, a call that lacks DNA to check it against. This CDR3 region has 13 residues. CDR1 is SQVTM, CDR2 ANQGSEA, per germline. The CDR3 sequence: CSVPGGAAGELFF.

This clonotype is identified as medium-sized from frequency. J is TRBJ2-7 and V is TRBV29-1. Germline lookup yields CDR1 SQVTM and CDR2 ANQGSEA. This CDR3 has 13 amino acids. CDR3 loop: CSVEGGQSAEQYF.

By frequency, this clonotype registers medium-sized. This chain's CDR3 is CSVFDLQETQYF. The V and J genes are TRBV29-1 and TRBJ2-5. The CDR3 runs 12 residues. Germline CDR1 SQVTM, CDR2 ANQGSEA. Using reference TRBV29-1 and TRBJ2-5 for the parts outside the CDR3, the full variable domain is SAVISQKPSRDICQRGTSLTIQCQVDSQVTMMFWYRQQPGQSLTLIATANQGSEATYESGFVIDKFPISRPNLTFSTLTVSNMSPEDSSIYLCSVFDLQETQYFGPGTRLLVL.

The CDR3 sequence: CASSKGKGTGLSGNTIYF. The chain recombines TRBV21-1 with TRBJ1-3; there is no DNA to check the TCRdb D call of TRBD1. TRBV21-1 is tagged as a pseudogene. This CDR3 has 18 residues.

This clonotype is labeled medium-sized based on frequency. The gene calls are TRBV7-9 and TRBJ2-5; the D call of TRBD2 rests on TCRdb alone, since no DNA is present to check it. The germline CDR1 and CDR2 sequences are SEHNR and FQNEAQ (reference sequence). The CDR3 totals 16 residues. CDR3 loop: CASSLAYGRSQETQYF.

According to its frequency, this clonotype is medium-sized (0.01 to 0.1%). V and J are TRBV3-1 and TRBJ2-4. The CDR3 has 17 residues. Germline CDR1 is LGHDT and CDR2 is YNNKEL (reference sequence). The CDR3 is CASSQGKSNLAKNIQYF.